This T cell receptor beta chain was identified in a study of T cell clonotyping in hematopoietic cell transplantation. Produced via immunoSEQ multiplex PCR; TCRdb's table is partial and in-frame only. The sample lists thousands of clones, 80% to 90% seen once, with around 5.5% in the top ten. Blood collection times were about day -28 and days 30, 100, 180 posttransplant. The table lists this clone with a few counts. Its matching antigen is unknown. Germline CDR1 and CDR2: SGHRS and YFSETQ. This CDR3 is built from 15 residues. J was trimmed by 5 bases and V by 4 bases; bases with no gene match: 5. General study findings and limits: Higher Inverse Simpson Index values in graft donor and pretransplant recipient predicted broader posttransplant TCR diversity. Without cell sorting, CD4 versus CD8 contributions remain unresolved.

This material consisted of peripheral blood mononuclear cells, taken 100 days after allogeneic stem cell transplant. This TCR came from a female patient in her thirties or forties who had an allogeneic stem cell transplant from a related donor, so the T cells may come from the graft donor. Some clones in this sample may be carry-over from other donors' samples. V usage is TRBV5-1 and J usage is TRBJ1-4; 10 positions match TRBD1. CDR3 amino acids: CASSRQGAWNEKLFF. CDR3 nucleotides: TGCGCCAGCAGCCGACAGGGGGCCTGGAATGAAAAACTGTTTTTT.